These 31 T cell receptor beta chains were all obtained from the same sample, sequenced in a study of T cells after yellow fever vaccination. Each CDR3 protein gets one entry after TCRdb re-called the 5' RACE reads with MiXCR. Of tens of thousands of distinct CDR3 sequences listed, around 7% are singletons. The sequencing used CD8+ T cells sorted from PBMCs, collected roughly 10 days after the first yellow fever vaccination. Receptors were obtained from a man between 18 and 29 years old who received the YFV17D yellow fever vaccine.

This clonotype was detected ten times or more. CDR3 in DNA: TGTGCCACCAGCAGGTCTCTGGGCTCAGAGACCCAGTACTTC. It yields the protein CATSRSLGSETQYF. The chain joins TRBV15 to TRBJ2-5; D not certain. This CDR3 contains 14 residues. Trimming stripped 3 bases from V and 4 bases from J, with 12 bases between. From germline, CDR1 is LNHNV and CDR2 YYDKDF (reference sequence).

This clonotype was picked up many times. The rearrangement links TRBV20-1 to TRBJ2-3; 9 bases are a match to TRBD2. V dropped 0 bases and J dropped 4; count of bases not matched to a gene: 8. CDR3 size: 16 residues. The germline gives CDR1 DFQATT, CDR2 SNEGSKA (reference sequence). CDR3 loop: CSARDIASGDADTQYF. The CDR3, as DNA: TGCAGTGCTAGAGATATAGCTAGCGGGGATGCAGATACGCAGTATTTT.

The CDR3: CASSLGIYSTDTQYF. CDR3 in DNA: TGTGCCAGCAGTTTAGGGATTTATAGCACAGATACGCAGTATTTT. The gene calls are TRBV28 and TRBJ2-3; D uncertain. This CDR3 is 15 amino acids long. Germline V gene lookup returns CDR1 MDHEN and CDR2 SYDVKM. The V and J ends lost 2 bases and 0 bases respectively, with 9 bases between them.

Regarding this clonotype: Being one base from a much bigger clone, this may be a read error. The rearrangement uses TRBV18 and TRBJ2-7; D is perhaps TRBD1 (6 bases). Germline V CDR1 and CDR2: KGHSH, LQKENI. V lost 6 bases and J 2 bases, leaving 17 bases between the germline ends. The CDR3 loop spans 15 amino acids. This chain's CDR3 is CASSYREPGPYEQYF. The CDR3 DNA reads as TGTGCCAGCTCCTACAGGGAACCGGGGCCCTACGAGCAGTACTTC. Full variable domain (remainder filled in from reference TRBV18 and TRBJ2-7): NAGVMQNPRHLVRRRGQEARLRCSPMKGHSHVYWYRQLPEEGLKFMVYLQKENIIDESGMPKERFSAEFPKEGPSILRIQQVVRGDSAAYFCASSYREPGPYEQYFGPGTRLTVT.

The sample holds many counts of this clonotype. The rearrangement links TRBV10-3 to TRBJ2-6, with D unresolved. The CDR3 is made up of 16 amino acids. V shed 3 bases and J shed 0 bases, with 9 bases lying between them. Germline V gene sequence: CDR1 ENHRY, CDR2 SYGVKD. This CDR3 reads CAISDSAVSGANVLTF. The CDR3, as DNA: TGTGCCATCAGTGATTCGGCCGTCTCTGGGGCCAACGTCCTGACTTTC.

This clonotype occurred many times. The J gene is TRBJ2-2, the V gene TRBV12-3 or TRBV12-4; 8 bases line up with TRBD2. This CDR3 has 15 amino acids. J gave up 5 bases and V 1 base, and 3 bases lay outside the gene matches. As DNA, the CDR3 is TGTGCCAGCAGTTTAGGGATAGCGGGGACCGGGGAGCTGTTTTTT. Translation gives CASSLGIAGTGELFF.

This chain links TRBV7-9 with TRBJ1-2; the match to TRBD1 covers 7 bases. V was pared by 1 base and J by 6 bases, with 14 bases of the junction left unmatched. The CDR3 runs to 17 residues. Germline values: CDR1 SEHNR, CDR2 FQNEAQ (reference sequence). The CDR3 is CASSLDSRDSGIHGYTF. The CDR3 bases are TGTGCCAGCAGCTTAGATTCCCGGGACAGCGGCATACATGGCTACACCTTC.

This clonotype appeared a few times. J is TRBJ2-3 and V is TRBV29-1, with TRBD2 identical over 13 bases. CDR1 and CDR2 (germline): SQVTM, ANQGSEA. This CDR3 comprises 15 residues. V dropped 1 base and J dropped 6; count of bases not matched to a gene: 4. The CDR3 spells CSVEVGTSGVDTQYF. CDR3 sequence (DNA): TGCAGCGTTGAAGTGGGGACTAGCGGGGTGGATACGCAGTATTTT.

For this clonotype: Given a much more abundant clone one base away, this may be a read error. The genes are TRBV4-3 and TRBJ2-6; a weak D match, TRBD1 (5 bases). The germline V gene encodes CDR1 LGHNA and CDR2 YSLEER. The CDR3 spans 16 residues. The DNA for the CDR3 is TGCGCCAGCAGCCATACTACAGGCTCTGCGGCCAACGTCCTGACTTTC. Its protein is CASSHTTGSAANVLTF.

This clonotype has a count of ten or more. The chain uses TRBV7-3 and TRBJ2-3; D uncertain. V was pared by 4 bases and J by 0 bases, with 11 bases between. This CDR3 region has 15 residues. Germline V gene lookup returns CDR1 SGHTA and CDR2 FQGTGA. Here the CDR3 reads CASSSGSASTDTQYF. The CDR3 coding sequence is TGTGCCAGCAGCTCTGGGTCGGCTAGCACAGATACGCAGTATTTT. The complete variable domain, with remaining parts taken from reference TRBV7-3 and TRBJ2-3, reads GAGVSQTPSNKVTEKGKYVELRCDPISGHTALYWYRQSLGQGPEFLIYFQGTGAADDSGLPNDRFFAVRPEGSVSTLKIQRTERGDSAVYLCASSSGSASTDTQYFGPGTRLTVL.

This clonotype showed up many times. The V call is TRBV12-3 or TRBV12-4, the J call TRBJ2-5; 7 bases match TRBD2. V lost 3 bases, J lost 6 bases, and 7 bases stayed unmatched. This CDR3 region has 14 residues. CDR3 in amino acids: CASSFAGSGKTQYF. The CDR3, as DNA: TGTGCCAGCAGTTTTGCCGGAAGCGGGAAGACCCAGTACTTC.

The CDR3 DNA sequence: TGTGCCAGCAGTTTGAAGGGGGGCACCTACAATGAGCAGTTCTTC. Its translation: CASSLKGGTYNEQFF. V gene TRBV27 combines with J gene TRBJ2-1; D is possibly TRBD1 or TRBD2 (6 bases each). The V end lost 3 bases, the J end lost 2 bases, and 11 bases lay between the germline ends. CDR3 length equals 15 residues. Germline loops: CDR1 MNHEY, CDR2 SMNVEV (reference sequence).

J is TRBJ2-3 and V is TRBV4-1, with a weak D call TRBD2 (6 bases). This CDR3 has 18 residues. Germline V gives CDR1 MGHRA, CDR2 YSYEKL. With 0 bases removed from V and 1 base from J, the gap between germline ends came to 17 bases. The CDR3 here is CASSQDYRFASGTDTQYF. In DNA form, the CDR3 reads TGCGCCAGCAGCCAAGATTATCGATTCGCTAGCGGCACAGATACGCAGTATTTT.

This clonotype was observed many times. The genes are TRBV7-6 and TRBJ1-1, with 9 bases aligning to TRBD1. The germline V gene encodes CDR1 SGHVS and CDR2 FNYEAQ. This CDR3 contains 15 residues. V was clipped by 4 bases and J by 1 base; unmatched bases: 4. The CDR3 sequence is CASSSGQGTNTEAFF. The CDR3 DNA reads TGTGCCAGCAGCTCCGGACAGGGGACGAACACTGAAGCTTTCTTT. The whole variable domain, filled in from reference TRBV7-6 and TRBJ1-1, reads GAGVSQSPRYKVTKRGQDVALRCDPISGHVSLYWYRQALGQGPEFLTYFNYEAQQDKSGLPNDRFSAERPEGSISTLTIQRTEQRDSAMYRCASSSGQGTNTEAFFGQGTRLTVV.

This clonotype was detected many times. V usage is TRBV20-1 and J usage is TRBJ1-5; D is possibly TRBD1 (6 bases). CDR3 length: 14 residues. V lost 3 bases to trimming and J lost 5 bases, with 14 bases between them. The germline gives CDR1 DFQATT, CDR2 SNEGSKA (reference sequence). CDR3 sequence reads: CSASAGDRYQPQHF. CDR3 in DNA: TGCAGTGCTAGTGCAGGGGATAGGTATCAGCCCCAGCATTTT.

V and J are TRBV5-6 and TRBJ2-3; D perhaps matches TRBD2 (6 bases). The CDR3 is 17 amino acids. Trimming stripped 6 bases from V and 4 bases from J, with 24 bases between. Per the germline V gene, CDR1 is SGHDT and CDR2 is YYEEEE. CDR3 sequence: CASTHEGTLARADTQYF. The DNA for the CDR3 is TGTGCCAGCACCCATGAAGGGACTCTGGCCCGGGCAGATACGCAGTATTTT.

The rearrangement links TRBV6-1 to TRBJ2-6; TRBD1 or TRBD2 may be the D gene (6 bases each). From germline, CDR1 is MNHNS and CDR2 SASEGT. The length of the CDR3 is 15 residues. Trimming shortened V by 8 bases and J by 0 bases, and 11 bases separated the two germline ends. The chain's CDR3 is CASGGGGSGANVLTF. In DNA form, the CDR3 reads TGTGCCAGCGGTGGAGGGGGCTCTGGGGCCAACGTCCTGACTTTC.

The V call is TRBV6-2 or TRBV6-3, the J call TRBJ1-1; D call uncertain. The V end was cut by 5 bases, the J end by 6 bases, with 10 bases between. Germline values: CDR1 MNHEY, CDR2 SVGEGT. The CDR3 spans 12 residues. The CDR3 sequence: CASSAQYAEAFF. The CDR3 DNA sequence: TGTGCCAGCAGTGCTCAGTACGCTGAAGCTTTCTTT.

V is TRBV5-4 and J is TRBJ2-7; tentative D call: TRBD2 (7 bases). Trimming took off 4 bases at V and 0 bases at J, with 17 bases between the two ends. Per the germline V gene, CDR1 is SGHNT and CDR2 is YYREEE (reference sequence). This CDR3 has 16 amino acids. This CDR3 reads CASSRLGGGSSYEQYF. The DNA for the CDR3 is TGTGCCAGCAGCCGGTTAGGGGGGGGGAGCTCCTACGAGCAGTACTTC.

The CDR3 reads CASSLRDGYTF. The CDR3 DNA sequence: TGTGCCAGCAGTTTAAGGGATGGCTACACCTTC. The rearrangement links TRBV12-3 or TRBV12-4 to TRBJ1-2, with unresolved D. Between the trimmed V and J ends, which lost 2 bases and 6 bases, there was a span of 4 bases. The CDR3 is made up of 11 amino acids.

This clonotype was counted at least ten times. The V and J genes are TRBV29-1 and TRBJ2-1; either TRBD1 or TRBD2 may fit D (5 bases each). CDR3 length: 13 amino acids. V was shortened by 7 bases and J by 4 bases, with 14 bases between the two germline ends. Germline V gene data show CDR1 as SQVTM and CDR2 as ANQGSEA. This chain's CDR3 is CSAGWGRYNEQFF. For the CDR3, the DNA is TGCAGCGCCGGTTGGGGACGGTACAATGAGCAGTTCTTC.

This clonotype has ten or more counts. The rearrangement links TRBV6-4 to TRBJ2-1; D may be TRBD1 (5 bases). CDR1 is MRHNA, CDR2 SNTAGT, per germline. Trimming shortened V by 3 bases and J by 2 bases, and 5 bases separated the two germline ends. The CDR3 is made up of 13 amino acids. This CDR3 reads CASSEDTYNEQFF. The CDR3 DNA is TGTGCCAGCAGTGAGGACACCTACAATGAGCAGTTCTTC.

The V call is TRBV2, the J call TRBJ2-2; D is perhaps TRBD2 (7 bases). Germline assignment: CDR1 SNHLY and CDR2 FYNNEI. V gave up 9 bases and J gave up 5 bases, with 19 bases separating them. The CDR3 length is 15 residues. CDR3 region: CARRGGSLNTGELFF. CDR3 nucleotide sequence: TGTGCCAGGAGGGGGGGGAGTCTAAATACCGGGGAGCTGTTTTTT.

The gene calls are TRBV27 and TRBJ2-7; 8 bases are a match to TRBD1. The V gene end was trimmed by 6 bases and the J gene end by 4 bases; junction bases not matched to a gene: 2. This CDR3 has 12 residues. Germline CDR1 reads MNHEY; CDR2 reads SMNVEV (reference sequence). The DNA of the CDR3 is TGTGCCAGCAGCAGGGACAGGTACGAGCAGTACGTC. Its protein product is CASSRDRYEQYV.

The chain carries TRBV2 and TRBJ2-5; maybe TRBD1 (6 bases). The CDR3 totals 14 residues. Trimming left V 6 bases short and J 1 base short, with 12 bases between. The germline V gene encodes CDR1 SNHLY and CDR2 FYNNEI. CDR3 in amino acids: CASRFQGFQETQYF. As DNA, the CDR3 is TGTGCCAGCAGGTTTCAGGGGTTCCAAGAGACCCAGTACTTC.

The chain couples TRBV12-5 to TRBJ1-1; perhaps TRBD1 as D (5 bases). Trimming took 3 bases from V and 1 from J, leaving 21 bases between them. The CDR3 sequence is 18 residues long. Germline V gene sequence: CDR1 LGHNT, CDR2 FRNRAP. In DNA form, the CDR3 reads TGTGCTAGTGGTTTTTCCGTCTGGGGGGAAGCAACGAACACTGAAGCTTTCTTT. This gives the protein CASGFSVWGEATNTEAFF.

The rearrangement joins TRBV20-1 to TRBJ2-3, with 10 bases that match TRBD2. Germline V CDR1 and CDR2: DFQATT, SNEGSKA (reference sequence). This CDR3 spans 13 amino acids. With V trimmed by 0 bases and J by 11 bases, 5 bases remained unmatched. CDR3 DNA: TGCAGTGCTAGAGATAGCGGGACTAGCGAGCAGTATTTT. The encoded protein is CSARDSGTSEQYF.

At least ten counts were recorded for this clonotype. The gene calls are TRBV5-1 and TRBJ2-1, with D possibly TRBD2 on 5 matching bases. V was pared by 0 bases and J by 3 bases, with 7 bases between. In germline, CDR1 is SGHRS, CDR2 YFSETQ. CDR3 length: 14 residues. The CDR3: CASSLEDFYNEQFF. The CDR3 region has the DNA TGCGCCAGCAGCTTGGAGGACTTCTACAATGAGCAGTTCTTC. Filled out from reference TRBV5-1 and TRBJ2-1, the complete variable domain reads KAGVTQTPRYLIKTRGQQVTLSCSPISGHRSVSWYQQTPGQGLQFLFEYFSETQRNKGNFPGRFSGRQFSNSRSEMNVSTLELGDSALYLCASSLEDFYNEQFFGPGTRLTVL.

V gene TRBV4-1 combines with J gene TRBJ2-2; 10 positions match TRBD2. The CDR3 sequence is 17 residues long. The germline gives CDR1 MGHRA, CDR2 YSYEKL. J lost 4 bases, V lost 3 bases, and 8 bases had no gene match. This CDR3 reads CASSHYEAGGVTGELFF. The CDR3 DNA reads TGCGCCAGCAGCCATTACGAAGCGGGGGGGGTCACCGGGGAGCTGTTTTTT.

This clonotype was seen at least ten times. The chain employs TRBV29-1 and TRBJ2-1, with D perhaps matching TRBD2 (6 bases). Germline V gene sequence: CDR1 SQVTM, CDR2 ANQGSEA. V lost 6 bases, J lost 5 bases, and 11 bases lay in between. This CDR3 has 12 amino acids. The CDR3 spells CSVHGEDNEQFF. The CDR3, as DNA: TGCAGCGTCCACGGGGAGGACAATGAGCAGTTCTTC.

The chain couples TRBV7-2 to TRBJ2-1; 12 bases fit TRBD2. The CDR3 totals 17 residues. V trimming: 9 bases; J trimming: 2 bases; junction bases outside the gene matches: 11. Germline V lookup: CDR1 SGHTA, CDR2 FQGNSA. CDR3 sequence: CASALAGGRGTYNEQFF. CDR3 sequence (DNA): TGTGCCAGTGCTCTAGCGGGGGGGCGGGGTACCTACAATGAGCAGTTCTTC.